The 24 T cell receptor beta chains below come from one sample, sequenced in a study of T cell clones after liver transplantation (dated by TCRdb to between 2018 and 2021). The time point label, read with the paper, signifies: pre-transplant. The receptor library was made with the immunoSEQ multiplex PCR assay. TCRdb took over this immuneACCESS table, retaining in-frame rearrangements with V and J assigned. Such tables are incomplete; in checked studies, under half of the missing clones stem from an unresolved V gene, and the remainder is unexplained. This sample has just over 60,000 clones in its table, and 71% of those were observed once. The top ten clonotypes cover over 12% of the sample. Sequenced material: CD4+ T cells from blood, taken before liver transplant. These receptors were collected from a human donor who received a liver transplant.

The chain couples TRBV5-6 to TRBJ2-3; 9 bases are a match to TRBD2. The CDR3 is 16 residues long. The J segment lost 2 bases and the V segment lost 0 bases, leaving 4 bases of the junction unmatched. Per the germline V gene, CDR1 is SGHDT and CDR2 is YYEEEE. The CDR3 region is CASSLGLAAFTDTQYF. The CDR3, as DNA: TGTGCCAGCAGCTTGGGACTAGCGGCCTTCACAGATACGCAGTATTTT.

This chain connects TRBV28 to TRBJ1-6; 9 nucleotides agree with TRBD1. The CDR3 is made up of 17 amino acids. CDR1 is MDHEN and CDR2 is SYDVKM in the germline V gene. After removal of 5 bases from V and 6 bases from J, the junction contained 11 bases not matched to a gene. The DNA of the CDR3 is TGTGCCAGCAGTGTACACAGGGGGCGAGGGAGTAATTCACCCCTCCACTTT. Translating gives CASSVHRGRGSNSPLHF.

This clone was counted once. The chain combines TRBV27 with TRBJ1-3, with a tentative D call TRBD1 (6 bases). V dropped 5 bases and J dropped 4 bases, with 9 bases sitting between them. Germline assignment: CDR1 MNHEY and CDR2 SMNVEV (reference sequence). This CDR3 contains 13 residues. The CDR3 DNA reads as TGTGCCAGCAGTCTAGGACAGGGAAACACCATATATTTT. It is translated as CASSLGQGNTIYF.

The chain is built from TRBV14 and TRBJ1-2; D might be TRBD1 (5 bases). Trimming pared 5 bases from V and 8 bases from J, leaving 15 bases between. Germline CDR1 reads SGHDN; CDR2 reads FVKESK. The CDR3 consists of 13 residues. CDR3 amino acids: CASSAQVRGGYTF. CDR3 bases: TGTGCCAGCAGCGCACAGGTGAGAGGAGGCTACACCTTC.

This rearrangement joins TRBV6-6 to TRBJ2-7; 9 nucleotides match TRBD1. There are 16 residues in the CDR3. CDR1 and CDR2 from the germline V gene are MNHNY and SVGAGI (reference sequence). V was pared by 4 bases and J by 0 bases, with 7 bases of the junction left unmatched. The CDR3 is CASSSNPGQGSYEQYF. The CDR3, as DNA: TGTGCCAGCAGTTCCAATCCGGGACAGGGCTCCTACGAGCAGTACTTC.

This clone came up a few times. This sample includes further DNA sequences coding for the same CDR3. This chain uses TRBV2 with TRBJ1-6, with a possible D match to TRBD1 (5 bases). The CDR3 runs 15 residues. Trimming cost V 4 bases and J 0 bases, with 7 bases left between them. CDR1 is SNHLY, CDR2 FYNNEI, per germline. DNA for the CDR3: TGTGCCAGCAGTGGGGGCAGCTCCTATAATTCACCCCTCCACTTT. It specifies CASSGGSSYNSPLHF.

The CDR3 sequence: CASKGGPDRGSYGYTF. CDR3 DNA sequence: TGTGCCAGCAAAGGAGGACCGGACAGGGGCTCCTATGGCTACACCTTC. The chain uses TRBV28 and TRBJ1-2, with 9 bases lining up with TRBD1. V shed 7 bases and J 4 bases; nucleotides not matched to a gene: 13. CDR3 length equals 16 residues. CDR1 and CDR2 (germline): MDHEN, SYDVKM.

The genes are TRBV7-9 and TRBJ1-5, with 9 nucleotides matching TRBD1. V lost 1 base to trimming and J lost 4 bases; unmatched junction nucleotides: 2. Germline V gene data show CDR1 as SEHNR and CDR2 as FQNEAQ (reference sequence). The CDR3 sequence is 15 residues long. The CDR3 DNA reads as TGTGCCAGCAGCTTAGAAGGACAGGGGAATCAGCCCCAGCATTTT. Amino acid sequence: CASSLEGQGNQPQHF.

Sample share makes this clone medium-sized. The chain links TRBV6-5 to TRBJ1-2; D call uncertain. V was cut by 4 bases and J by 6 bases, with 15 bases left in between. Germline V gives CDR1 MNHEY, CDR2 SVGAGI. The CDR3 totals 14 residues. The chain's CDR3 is CASSSSVPPDGYTF. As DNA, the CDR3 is TGTGCCAGCAGTTCGTCGGTCCCACCGGATGGCTACACCTTC.

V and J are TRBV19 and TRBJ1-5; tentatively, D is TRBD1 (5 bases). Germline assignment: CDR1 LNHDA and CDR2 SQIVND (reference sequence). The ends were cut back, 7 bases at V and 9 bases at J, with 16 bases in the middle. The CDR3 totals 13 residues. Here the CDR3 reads CASTQTAEGPQHF. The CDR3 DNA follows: TGTGCCAGTACTCAGACAGCCGAAGGGCCCCAGCATTTT. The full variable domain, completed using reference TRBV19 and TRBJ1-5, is DGGITQSPKYLFRKEGQNVTLSCEQNLNHDAMYWYRQDPGQGLRLIYYSQIVNDFQKGDIAEGYSVSREKKESFPLTVTSAQKNPTAFYLCASTQTAEGPQHFGDGTRLSIL.

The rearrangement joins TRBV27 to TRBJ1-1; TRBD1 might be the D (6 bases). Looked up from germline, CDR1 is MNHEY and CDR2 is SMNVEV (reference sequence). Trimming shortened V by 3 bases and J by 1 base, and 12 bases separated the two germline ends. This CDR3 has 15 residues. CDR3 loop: CASSFWGHENTEAFF. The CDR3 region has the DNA TGTGCCAGCAGTTTTTGGGGACATGAGAACACTGAAGCTTTCTTT.

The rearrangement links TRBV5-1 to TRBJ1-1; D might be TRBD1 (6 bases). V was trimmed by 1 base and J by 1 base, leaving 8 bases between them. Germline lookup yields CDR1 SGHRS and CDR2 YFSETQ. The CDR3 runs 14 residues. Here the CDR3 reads CASSLQGRNTEAFF. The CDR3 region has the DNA TGCGCCAGCAGCTTGCAGGGGAGGAACACTGAAGCTTTCTTT. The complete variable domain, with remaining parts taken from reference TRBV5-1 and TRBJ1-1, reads KAGVTQTPRYLIKTRGQQVTLSCSPISGHRSVSWYQQTPGQGLQFLFEYFSETQRNKGNFPGRFSGRQFSNSRSEMNVSTLELGDSALYLCASSLQGRNTEAFFGQGTRLTVV.

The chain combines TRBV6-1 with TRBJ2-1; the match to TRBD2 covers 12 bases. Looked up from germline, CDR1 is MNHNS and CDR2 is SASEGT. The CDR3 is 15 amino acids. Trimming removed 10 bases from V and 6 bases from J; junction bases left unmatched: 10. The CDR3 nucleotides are TGTGCCACATACCAACTAGCGGGGGGATCCAATGAGCAGTTCTTC. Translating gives CATYQLAGGSNEQFF.

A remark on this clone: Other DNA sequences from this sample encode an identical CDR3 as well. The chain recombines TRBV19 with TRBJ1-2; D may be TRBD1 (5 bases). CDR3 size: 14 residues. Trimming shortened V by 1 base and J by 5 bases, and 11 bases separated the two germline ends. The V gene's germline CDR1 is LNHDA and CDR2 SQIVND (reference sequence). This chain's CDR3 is CASSIVGGDYGYTF. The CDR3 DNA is TGTGCCAGTAGTATAGTCGGAGGGGATTATGGCTACACCTTC.

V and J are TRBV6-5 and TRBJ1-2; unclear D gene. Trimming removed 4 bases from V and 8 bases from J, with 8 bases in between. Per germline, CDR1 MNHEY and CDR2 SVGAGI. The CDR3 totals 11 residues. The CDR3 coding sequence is TGTGCCAGCAGTTTAGCGGTCGGCTACACCTTC. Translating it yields CASSLAVGYTF.

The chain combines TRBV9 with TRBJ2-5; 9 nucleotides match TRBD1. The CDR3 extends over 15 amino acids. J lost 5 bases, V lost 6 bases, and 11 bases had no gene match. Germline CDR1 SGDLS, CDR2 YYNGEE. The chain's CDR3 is CASNRGQGDWETQYF. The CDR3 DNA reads TGTGCCAGCAACAGGGGACAGGGAGATTGGGAGACCCAGTACTTC.

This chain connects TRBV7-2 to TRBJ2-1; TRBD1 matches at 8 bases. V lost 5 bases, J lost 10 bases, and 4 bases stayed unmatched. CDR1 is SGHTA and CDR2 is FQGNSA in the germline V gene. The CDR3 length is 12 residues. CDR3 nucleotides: TGTGCCAGCAGCCCCCGGGACAGGGAGCAGTTCTTC. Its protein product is CASSPRDREQFF.

CDR3 loop: CASSAQGEGNQPQHF. CDR3 DNA sequence: TGTGCCAGCAGTGCACAGGGGGAAGGCAATCAGCCCCAGCATTTT. This rearrangement joins TRBV6-1 to TRBJ1-5; TRBD1 matches at 8 bases. This CDR3 has 15 amino acids. The V and J ends lost 4 bases and 2 bases, in that order; junction bases with no gene match: 4. The germline gives CDR1 MNHNS, CDR2 SASEGT.

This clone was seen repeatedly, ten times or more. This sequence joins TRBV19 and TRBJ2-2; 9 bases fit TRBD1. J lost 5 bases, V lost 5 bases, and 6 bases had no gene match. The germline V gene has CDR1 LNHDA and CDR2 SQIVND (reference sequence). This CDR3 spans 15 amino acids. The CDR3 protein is CASSPTGGITGELFF. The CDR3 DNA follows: TGTGCCAGTAGTCCGACAGGGGGTATAACCGGGGAGCTGTTTTTT.

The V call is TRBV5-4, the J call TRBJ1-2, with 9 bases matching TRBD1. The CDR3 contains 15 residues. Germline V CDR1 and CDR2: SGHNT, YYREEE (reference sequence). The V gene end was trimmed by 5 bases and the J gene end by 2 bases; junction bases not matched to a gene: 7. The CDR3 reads CASRSGTGTNYGYTF. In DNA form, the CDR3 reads TGTGCCAGCAGATCCGGGACAGGGACCAACTATGGCTACACCTTC.

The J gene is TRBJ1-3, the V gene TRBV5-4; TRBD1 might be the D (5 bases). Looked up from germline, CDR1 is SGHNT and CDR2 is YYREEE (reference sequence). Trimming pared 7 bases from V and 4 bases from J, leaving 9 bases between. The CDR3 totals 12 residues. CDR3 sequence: CASGGAGNTIYF. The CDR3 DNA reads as TGTGCCAGCGGAGGGGCCGGAAACACCATATATTTT.

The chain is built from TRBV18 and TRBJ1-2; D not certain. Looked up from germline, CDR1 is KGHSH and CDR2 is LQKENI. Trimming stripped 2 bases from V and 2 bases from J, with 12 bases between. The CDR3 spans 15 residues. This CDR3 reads CASSPSRDQNYGYTF. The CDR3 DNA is TGTGCCAGCTCACCATCCCGGGATCAAAACTATGGCTACACCTTC.

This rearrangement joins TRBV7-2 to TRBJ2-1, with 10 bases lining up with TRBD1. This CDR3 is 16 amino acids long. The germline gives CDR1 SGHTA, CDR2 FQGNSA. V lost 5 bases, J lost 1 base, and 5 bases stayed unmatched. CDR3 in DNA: TGTGCCAGCAGCCGACAGGGGGCAGGATCCTACAATGAGCAGTTCTTC. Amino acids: CASSRQGAGSYNEQFF.

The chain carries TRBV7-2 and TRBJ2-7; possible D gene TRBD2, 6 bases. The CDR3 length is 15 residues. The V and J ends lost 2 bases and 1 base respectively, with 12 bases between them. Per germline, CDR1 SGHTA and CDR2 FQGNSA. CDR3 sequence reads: CASSLYGGISYEQYF. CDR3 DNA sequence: TGTGCCAGCAGCTTATATGGGGGGATTTCCTACGAGCAGTACTTC.